Listed below are T cell receptor beta chains from one sample, sequenced in a study of ipilimumab plus nivolumab after autologous stem cell transplantation. The method was immunoSEQ multiplex PCR; TCRdb's version includes in-frame clones alone and lacks a portion of them. The sample yields some 15,000 clones, roughly 79% seen once. Sequencing used PBMCs, obtained in a trial of ipilimumab plus nivolumab as post-transplant consolidation. Source of these receptors: a male donor with primary mediastinal lymphoma. CDR3s include the opening cysteine and the closing phenylalanine or tryptophan. The listing skips clone size in some rows; elsewhere it reads once, few, many or a size class.

clone size | J gene | V gene | CDR3 protein
medium-sized | TRBJ1-1 | TRBV9 | CASSSGQTPEAFF
. | TRBJ1-1 | TRBV5-1 | CASSLETGRGTEAFF
. | TRBJ2-7 | TRBV2 | CASSESGRLVEQYF
. | TRBJ2-7 | TRBV15 | CATSGGGDAYEQYF
. | TRBJ2-5 | TRBV9 | CASSVATGMGEETQYF
. | TRBJ1-5 | TRBV6-4 | CASSEEVSNQPQHF
. | TRBJ1-2 | TRBV10-2 | CASSAGGQTGIGYTF
. | TRBJ2-3 | TRBV5-4 | CASSQGTAWQTDTQYF
. | TRBJ2-3 | TRBV7-2 | CASSLTRRGDTQYF
. | TRBJ2-3 | TRBV9 | CASSVGGSLSTDTQYF
. | TRBJ2-1 | TRBV25-1 | CASSDNGMNEQFF
. | TRBJ1-4 | TRBV5-4 | CASGMRRPNEKLFF
. | TRBJ1-1 | TRBV5-4 | CASSADGHIEAFF
few | TRBJ2-5 | TRBV9 | CASSVSPGATETQYF
. | TRBJ2-2 | TRBV7-9 | CASSFHRTGELFF
. | TRBJ1-5 | TRBV11-1 | CASSRTGFGDQPQHF
. | TRBJ2-3 | TRBV11-2 | CASSLGTGVPDTQYF
. | TRBJ2-7 | TRBV19 | CASSISGQRLEQYF
. | TRBJ2-5 | TRBV7-6 | CASGSVAGGTQYF
. | TRBJ2-3 | TRBV9 | CASSSLPRPGDTQYF
. | TRBJ2-3 | TRBV9 | CASSGPWGTDTQYF
. | TRBJ2-3 | TRBV18 | CASSPTLAGAPDTQYF
. | TRBJ2-7 | TRBV28 | CASRSSAGVDSYEQYF
. | TRBJ2-1 | TRBV6-5 | CASTASYSYNEQFF
few | TRBJ2-3 | TRBV19 | CASRRLAGGTDTQYF
. | TRBJ2-1 | TRBV29-1 | CSHGRGGSSYNEQFF